Below are 26 T cell receptor beta chains sequenced from a single sample in a study of T cell responses to AZD1222 COVID-19 vaccine. The table came from immunoSEQ multiplex PCR; TCRdb's copy has only in-frame clones and leaves some out. The sample yields around 130,000 clones, under 95% seen once. The material sequenced was peripheral blood, taken on day 0 of AZD1222 vaccination. These receptors all stem from an adult in good health.

V gene TRBV27 combines with J gene TRBJ1-6; D call uncertain. Looked up from germline, CDR1 is MNHEY and CDR2 is SMNVEV (reference sequence). With 3 bases removed from V and 7 bases from J, the gap between germline ends came to 7 bases. This CDR3 spans 13 amino acids. CDR3 sequence (DNA): TGTGCCAGCAGTTTTATGGAAAATTCACCCCTCCACTTT. Protein sequence: CASSFMENSPLHF.

The V gene is TRBV20-1, the J gene TRBJ1-1; D is uncertain. Germline V gives CDR1 DFQATT, CDR2 SNEGSKA (reference sequence). V was cut by 6 bases and J by 4 bases, with 9 bases left in between. This CDR3 is 11 amino acids long. Here the CDR3 reads CSAPVLTEAFF. Here the CDR3 DNA reads TGCAGTGCCCCTGTTCTCACTGAAGCTTTCTTT.

The chain joins TRBV28 to TRBJ1-5; D not certain. Germline values: CDR1 MDHEN, CDR2 SYDVKM. There are 11 residues in the CDR3. Trimming stripped 4 bases from V and 9 bases from J, with 7 bases between. The CDR3 coding sequence is TGTGCCAGCAGTTCGCGGGGGCCCCAGCATTTT. It encodes CASSSRGPQHF.

CDR3 loop: CAIHGPGQSGYTF. DNA of the CDR3: TGTGCCATCCATGGGCCCGGACAATCGGGCTACACCTTC. This rearrangement joins TRBV10-3 to TRBJ1-2; D might be TRBD1 (5 bases). CDR1 is ENHRY and CDR2 is SYGVKD in the germline V gene. V was trimmed by 8 bases and J by 8 bases, leaving 18 bases between them. There are 13 residues in the CDR3.

The rearrangement links TRBV12-3 or TRBV12-4 to TRBJ1-1; no firm D call. The CDR3 sequence is 11 residues long. The V gene lost 6 bases and the J gene lost 10 bases, with 12 bases spanning the gap. CDR3 coding DNA: TGTGCCAGCAGCTTTAACAAAGGAGCTTTCTTT. Amino acids: CASSFNKGAFF.

J is TRBJ1-1 and V is TRBV18, with D possibly TRBD1 on 6 matching bases. Germline-derived CDR1 and CDR2 are KGHSH and LQKENI. V shed 3 bases and J shed 3 bases, with 11 bases lying between them. The CDR3 runs 14 residues. The CDR3 nucleotides are TGTGCCAGCTCACCGGGCGGGGGCCACACTGAAGCTTTCTTT. This translates into CASSPGGGHTEAFF.

The chain employs TRBV10-2 and TRBJ1-1; D unclear. There are 14 residues in the CDR3. Trimming left V 7 bases short and J 4 bases short, with 16 bases between. Germline loops: CDR1 WSHSY, CDR2 SAAADI. The CDR3: CASTPGMEATEAFF. CDR3 DNA: TGCGCCAGCACGCCGGGGATGGAGGCCACTGAAGCTTTCTTT.

V usage is TRBV29-1 and J usage is TRBJ2-2, with 9 bases lining up with TRBD1. Losses at the gene ends were 4 bases for V and 5 bases for J; bases not matched to a gene: 8. CDR1 SQVTM and CDR2 ANQGSEA come from the germline V gene. This CDR3 has 15 amino acids. In DNA form, the CDR3 reads TGCAGCGTTGCAAGCGGGACAGGGAGGACCGGGGAGCTGTTTTTT. Amino acid sequence: CSVASGTGRTGELFF.

The rearrangement joins TRBV5-5 to TRBJ2-7; TRBD1 might be the D (5 bases). CDR3 size: 12 residues. Germline V gene data show CDR1 as SGHKS and CDR2 as YYEKEE (reference sequence). Between the trimmed V and J ends, which lost 4 bases and 3 bases, there was a span of 8 bases. CDR3: CASSRDSYEQYF. CDR3 sequence (DNA): TGTGCCAGCAGCCGTGACAGCTACGAGCAGTACTTC.

The chain joins TRBV15 to TRBJ2-7; 15 nucleotides line up with TRBD2. In germline, CDR1 is LNHNV, CDR2 YYDKDF (reference sequence). The CDR3 runs 19 residues. V shed 3 bases, J shed 4 bases, and the junction held 13 bases outside the gene matches. The CDR3 reads CATSSPRRTSGRVRYEQYF. The CDR3 DNA reads TGTGCCACCAGCAGTCCCCGGAGGACTAGCGGGAGGGTTCGATACGAGCAGTACTTC.

The genes are TRBV7-2 and TRBJ2-5; D gene ambiguous. Germline values: CDR1 SGHTA, CDR2 FQGNSA. Trimming shortened V by 1 base and J by 0 bases, and 6 bases separated the two germline ends. The CDR3 totals 14 residues. The CDR3 is CASSLESYQETQYF. The DNA for the CDR3 is TGTGCCAGCAGCTTAGAATCCTACCAAGAGACCCAGTACTTC.

On this clone: Other nucleotide sequences from this sample produce the same CDR3. This sequence joins TRBV28 and TRBJ1-1, with D possibly matching TRBD1 (5 bases). Germline-derived CDR1 and CDR2 are MDHEN and SYDVKM. Trimming left V 3 bases short and J 2 bases short, with 7 bases between. The length of the CDR3 is 13 residues. CDR3: CASSFGGNTEAFF. The CDR3 DNA reads as TGTGCCAGCAGTTTCGGGGGAAACACTGAAGCTTTCTTT. Full variable domain (missing parts from reference TRBV28 and TRBJ1-1): DVKVTQSSRYLVKRTGEKVFLECVQDMDHENMFWYRQDPGLGLRLIYFSYDVKMKEKGDIPEGYSVSREKKERFSLILESASTNQTSMYLCASSFGGNTEAFFGQGTRLTVV.

The chain combines TRBV9 with TRBJ2-2, with 7 bases identical to TRBD1. Germline V gene lookup returns CDR1 SGDLS and CDR2 YYNGEE. The V segment lost 4 bases and the J segment 0 bases; nucleotides outside the gene matches: 6. This CDR3 has 16 amino acids. CDR3 DNA sequence: TGTGCCAGCAGCCCCTGGGACAGCTCGAACACCGGGGAGCTGTTTTTT. This encodes CASSPWDSSNTGELFF.

The gene calls are TRBV9 and TRBJ1-3, with D hard to call. CDR1 is SGDLS, CDR2 YYNGEE, per germline. CDR3 length: 14 amino acids. V gave up 4 bases and J gave up 0 bases, with 8 bases separating them. CDR3: CASSRPSSGNTIYF. DNA for the CDR3: TGTGCCAGCAGCCGTCCGAGCTCTGGAAACACCATATATTTT.

The rearrangement joins TRBV7-9 to TRBJ1-2; D unclear. The germline V gene has CDR1 SEHNR and CDR2 FQNEAQ (reference sequence). V lost 2 bases and J 5 bases, leaving 6 bases between the germline ends. This CDR3 spans 12 amino acids. CDR3 amino acids: CASSLRQYGYTF. Written as DNA, the CDR3 is TGTGCCAGCAGCTTAAGGCAGTATGGCTACACCTTC.

CDR3 nucleotide sequence: TGTGCCAGCAGCAGGGACAGGGGATATCAGCCCCAGCATTTT. Its protein is CASSRDRGYQPQHF. The genes are TRBV28 and TRBJ1-5; the match to TRBD1 covers 10 bases. CDR3 length equals 14 residues. V trimming: 6 bases; J trimming: 5 bases; junction bases outside the gene matches: 4. The germline CDR1 and CDR2 sequences are MDHEN and SYDVKM.

Notes on this clone: The same CDR3 is also encoded by other DNA sequences in this sample. This chain connects TRBV2 to TRBJ1-1; no reliable D call. V dropped 3 bases and J dropped 2 bases, with 4 bases sitting between them. Germline V gene data show CDR1 as SNHLY and CDR2 as FYNNEI. The CDR3 has 12 residues. The CDR3 sequence is CASSDRNTEAFF. DNA of the CDR3: TGTGCCAGCAGTGACCGAAACACTGAAGCTTTCTTT.

The CDR3 protein is CSVRDSQETQYF. For the CDR3, the DNA is TGCAGCGTAAGGGACTCACAAGAGACCCAGTACTTC. The chain uses TRBV29-1 and TRBJ2-5; possible D gene TRBD2, 6 bases. Trimming shortened V by 6 bases and J by 2 bases, and 10 bases separated the two germline ends. The CDR3 consists of 12 residues. Looked up from germline, CDR1 is SQVTM and CDR2 is ANQGSEA.

The chain has TRBV7-2 and TRBJ1-5; TRBD1 might be the D (5 bases). In germline, CDR1 is SGHTA, CDR2 FQGNSA. V was shortened by 1 base and J by 9 bases, with 13 bases between the two germline ends. The CDR3 has 14 residues. CDR3 DNA: TGTGCCAGCAGCTTAGGAGGCAGGGCCGGGCCCCAGCATTTT. This gives the protein CASSLGGRAGPQHF.

The rearrangement links TRBV19 to TRBJ2-6; D gene ambiguous. This CDR3 contains 15 residues. Germline CDR1 reads LNHDA; CDR2 reads SQIVND (reference sequence). V was pared by 5 bases and J by 0 bases, with 8 bases between. The CDR3 region is CASSPRGSGANVLTF. The CDR3 region has the DNA TGTGCCAGTAGTCCGCGAGGCTCTGGGGCCAACGTCCTGACTTTC.

This chain connects TRBV5-1 to TRBJ2-1; TRBD2 agrees at 14 bases. The J segment lost 2 bases and the V segment lost 4 bases, leaving 8 bases of the junction unmatched. CDR1 SGHRS and CDR2 YFSETQ come from the germline V gene. The CDR3 sequence is 18 residues long. The CDR3 protein is CASSGGGTSGRTYNEQFF. CDR3 bases: TGCGCCAGCAGCGGAGGGGGGACTAGCGGGAGAACCTACAATGAGCAGTTCTTC.

In this sample, this clone turned up once. The chain joins TRBV2 to TRBJ1-1; TRBD1 might be the D (6 bases). The germline V gene encodes CDR1 SNHLY and CDR2 FYNNEI. The CDR3 spans 15 residues. Trimming left V 1 base short and J 4 bases short, with 13 bases between. CDR3 nucleotide sequence: TGTGCCAGCAGTGAAGAAACAGGGACTGTCACTGAAGCTTTCTTT. This gives the protein CASSEETGTVTEAFF.

The chain recombines TRBV6-4 with TRBJ2-1; D not certain. The CDR3 runs to 13 residues. CDR1 MRHNA and CDR2 SNTAGT come from the germline V gene. V lost 8 bases and J lost 5, with 13 bases in between. CDR3 loop: CASGPTENNEQFF. The CDR3 DNA sequence: TGTGCCAGCGGCCCCACCGAGAACAATGAGCAGTTCTTC.

J is TRBJ1-4 and V is TRBV27; possibly TRBD1 for D (5 bases). In germline, CDR1 is MNHEY, CDR2 SMNVEV (reference sequence). V gave up 8 bases and J gave up 8 bases, with 18 bases separating them. The CDR3 is 14 amino acids. The CDR3 sequence: CASQSWQGGEKLFF. The CDR3 DNA sequence: TGTGCCAGCCAGAGCTGGCAGGGTGGGGAAAAACTGTTTTTT.

The chain links TRBV28 to TRBJ1-2; unclear D gene. The length of the CDR3 is 14 residues. Germline CDR1 MDHEN, CDR2 SYDVKM. Deletions cut 6 bases from V and 8 bases from J, with 19 bases between. This CDR3 reads CASRRLLVLGGYTF. In nucleotides, the CDR3 is TGTGCCAGCAGGAGACTTCTCGTGTTGGGCGGCTACACCTTC.

CDR3 coding DNA: TGTGCCAGCAGCTCCGGCCCGGGGGATAACACTGAAGCTTTCTTT. This sequence encodes CASSSGPGDNTEAFF. The chain couples TRBV11-3 to TRBJ1-1; a weak D match, TRBD1 (5 bases). Germline V lookup: CDR1 SGHNT, CDR2 YENEEA. The CDR3 has 15 residues. Trimming shortened V by 4 bases and J by 2 bases, and 14 bases separated the two germline ends.